This TCR beta chain was identified during a study of T cell responses to AZD1222 COVID-19 vaccine (dated by TCRdb to 2020 to 2022). Background on the whole study: AZD1222 recipients given second doses at about 4 weeks or at about 12 weeks were pooled, since spike-specific TCR depth and breadth were not found to differ between the two schedules. Trial participants were enrolled by age into 18-55, 56-69 and 70-plus year subgroups, with roughly 160, 29 and 62 TCR-sequenced participants respectively. TCR sequencing covered some 240 trial participants: about 210 given two doses of AZD1222 and about 26 given two doses of MenACWY control vaccine.

Points on this clone: No cognate antigen has been identified for it. No quality values exist for individual bases; no much larger clone is one base distant.

Results and caveats for the whole study, not just this receptor: No day 14 peak-response samples were available, so repertoires were characterized only after the peak T cell response. Vaccine-associated CD4 TCRs spanned the whole spike protein, with dominant responses in regions 160-218 and 743-854. Conclusions about previously exposed vaccinees were limited because only six AZD1222 recipients were SARS-CoV-2 seropositive at baseline. After two AZD1222 doses, both the breadth and the depth of spike-specific TCRs were significantly higher than at day 0 and than in MenACWY recipients. Reportedly, almost half of the unique spike-specific TCRs recognized epitopes lying outside the regions that are mutated in the B.1.351 and B.1.1.7 variants. The 56-69-year group was small, and its depth increase did not reach significance, likely because of low power. Participants were mostly white British and included more females than males, and it was suggested by the authors that clonal diversity may have been underestimated.

In light of the paper, this sample's time point label describes: baseline before first vaccination. Vaccinee samples were obtained from the UK trials COV001 and COV002, which included a single-blind randomized controlled phase 2/3 trial of AZD1222 (ChAdOx1 nCoV-19) in healthy adults. Trial participant PBMC samples were collected at day 0 and day 28 after the second dose for TCRbeta chain sequencing. CDR1 and CDR2, per the germline V gene, are MNHNS and SASEGT. From the cysteine through the phenylalanine, the CDR3 covers 15 amino acids. Left in the record is the CDR3 DNA by itself, 45 bases read in frame from the first base. The V end gives up 2 bases and the J end 4 bases, leaving 5 bases in the junction not matched to a gene. The CDR3 regions of human TCRbeta chains were analyzed by immunosequencing. The paper's data handling went like this. Repertoire TCRs were matched against a reference library of SARS-CoV-2-specific TCRs generated with the MIRA antigen-specificity platform. Breadth meant the fraction of unique TCRs that were SARS-CoV-2-associated, whereas depth meant the fraction of total T cells that were SARS-CoV-2-associated. Each spike-specific TCR was assigned to its reactive spike region and to a CD4 or CD8 class using the MIRA data. Log10-transformed breadth and depth values were compared by one-way ANOVA with Sidak's multiple comparisons tests. TCRdb's version of the immuneACCESS table is confined to in-frame rearrangements and falls short of the full clone set. An unresolved V gene accounts for under half of the shortfall where checked; the remainder is of unknown origin. V, J and clone size are those of that table, while D and trimming were read from the DNA. Across this sample there are 150,000 to 200,000 clones, with 90% to 95% seen only once. The ten largest account for around 3.8% of the sample.

The specimen was peripheral blood, collected on day 0 of AZD1222 vaccination. The rearranged segments are TRBV6-1 and TRBJ2-7; 10 bases in the middle match TRBD2. The origin of this receptor is an adult in good health. DNA sequence: TGTGCCAGCAGTGAAAAGTCTAGCGGGAGTTACGAGCAGTACTTC. The encoded protein is CASSEKSSGSYEQYF.